This record looks at one T cell receptor (beta chain) sequence and its context. A much bigger clone sits one base away, suggesting this may be a read error. The source of the sample is a study of regulatory T cells in long-lasting Graves disease. CDR1 and CDR2 from the germline V gene are MNHNS and SASEGT. V lost 8 bases, J lost 7 bases, and 13 bases stayed unmatched. The CDR3 spans 14 residues. The time point: newly diagnosed GD, antithyroid drugs for less than 3 months. PBMCs provided the RNA from which the TCR library was made. Tubes containing EDTA received around 9.5 milliliters of drawn peripheral blood. Through Arm-PCR of CDR3 regions and iRepertoire HTBI primers, TCR beta libraries were built. TCRdb itself ran the multiplex PCR reads through MiXCR, one entry per CDR3 protein. Seen here are more than 400,000 distinct CDR3 sequences, about a sixth observed once, and the top ten hold roughly 10%.

A further study also used this sample, focusing on T cells in Graves' hyperthyroidism and ophthalmopathy. That work adds: A lack of ophthalmopathy progression within 18 months defined stable Graves' hyperthyroidism.

The chain employs TRBV6-1 and TRBJ2-7; 8 nucleotides line up with TRBD2. The source material was peripheral blood mononuclear cells (PBMCs), sampled at new diagnosis, from a patient treated with antithyroid drugs. The source of this sequence is a woman aged 30 to 39 with Graves disease. The CDR3: CASQDPLGRDEQYF. CDR3 bases: TGTGCCAGCCAAGACCCCCTCGGGAGGGATGAGCAGTACTTC.